The clone carrying this TCR beta chain was seen ten or more times. Its antigen is unknown. These data originate in a study of Graves' ophthalmopathy and Graves' hyperthyroidism. About the study: Peripheral blood was gathered at the point of initial diagnosis, before any treatment started. Study-wide results and limits: Ophthalmopathy cases were distinguished from stable hyperthyroidism by a 13-signature model, reaching 87.88% sensitivity and about 81% specificity.

Scientists amplified the TCR beta CDR3 regions from RNA transcripts. RT-PCR in the first round used HTBI primers; a second-round multiplex PCR followed. One entry per CDR3 protein, called by TCRdb with MiXCR from the multiplex PCR reads. The data show about 740,000 distinct CDR3 sequences, roughly 40% seen once. Germline loops: CDR1 LNHDA, CDR2 SQIVND (reference sequence). The CDR3 has 14 amino acids. V lost 5 bases, J lost 4 bases, and 14 bases lay in between. The receptor comes from an adult man with Graves' ophthalmopathy. The sample comprised peripheral blood. This chain uses TRBV19 with TRBJ1-1; D gene unclear. The CDR3 is CASSLERWSTEAFF. The CDR3 DNA reads as TGTGCCAGTAGTCTGGAGCGGTGGAGCACTGAAGCTTTCTTT.